Shown below are 29 T cell receptor beta chains from a single sample sequenced in a study of cytomegalovirus exposure and HLA in healthy donors. With 60 Vbeta and 13 Jbeta primers, the PCR was carried out. Profiled with immunoSEQ multiplex PCR; TCRdb holds only in-frame clones, not every one. The sample carries roughly 220,000 clones, 75% to 85% recorded once. The material sequenced was PBMCs. The source of these receptors is a woman in her forties in good health and CMV-seronegative.

This clone showed up just once. The rearrangement links TRBV30 to TRBJ2-7, with 8 bases aligning to TRBD2. V lost 3 bases and J lost 0; bases outside the gene matches: 7. Germline V gene sequence: CDR1 GTSNPN, CDR2 SVGIG (reference sequence). The CDR3 has 15 residues. The CDR3 region has the DNA TGTGCCTGGAGGGCCACTAGCGGAGCCTCCTACGAGCAGTACTTC. Translating it yields CAWRATSGASYEQYF.

This chain uses TRBV4-2 with TRBJ2-1; D not resolved. CDR1 LGHNA and CDR2 YNFKEQ come from the germline V gene. Trimming left V 1 base short and J 4 bases short, with 5 bases between. The CDR3 consists of 13 residues. DNA of the CDR3: TGTGCCAGCAGCCAAGCTCTGTACAATGAGCAGTTCTTC. This codes for CASSQALYNEQFF.

The chain couples TRBV30 to TRBJ2-3; 10 nucleotides align to TRBD2. With 3 bases clipped from V and 2 bases from J, the junction kept 5 bases outside the gene matches. This CDR3 is 15 amino acids long. The germline V gene has CDR1 GTSNPN and CDR2 SVGIG (reference sequence). CDR3 coding DNA: TGTGCCTGGAGGGTAGCGGGAGGCTACACAGATACGCAGTATTTT. This gives the protein CAWRVAGGYTDTQYF. The variable domain in full, with the rest retrieved from reference TRBV30 and TRBJ2-3, is SQTIHQWPATLVQPVGSPLSLECTVEGTSNPNLYWYRQAAGRGLQLLFYSVGIGQISSEVPQNLSASRPQDRQFILSSKKLLLSDSGFYLCAWRVAGGYTDTQYFGPGTRLTVL.

V is TRBV7-9 and J is TRBJ2-3; 9 bases are a match to TRBD2. The V and J ends lost 1 base and 7 bases, in that order; junction bases with no gene match: 6. CDR1 and CDR2 from the germline V gene are SEHNR and FQNEAQ (reference sequence). This CDR3 spans 15 amino acids. Written as DNA, the CDR3 is TGTGCCAGCAGCTTAGGTAGCGGGAGTACAAATACGCAGTATTTT. Its protein is CASSLGSGSTNTQYF.

This sequence joins TRBV7-8 and TRBJ1-3, with D hard to call. The V and J ends lost 4 bases and 0 bases respectively, with 13 bases between them. There are 16 residues in the CDR3. The germline CDR1 and CDR2 sequences are SGHVS and FQNEAQ. The CDR3, as DNA: TGTGCCAGCAGCTCCCCGGCAGGCTTCTCTGGAAACACCATATATTTT. Its protein is CASSSPAGFSGNTIYF.

The chain uses TRBV5-4 and TRBJ2-3; 7 bases match TRBD2. The CDR3 sequence is 15 residues long. CDR1 SGHNT and CDR2 YYREEE come from the germline V gene (reference sequence). J lost 5 bases, V lost 2 bases, and 8 bases had no gene match. DNA of the CDR3: TGTGCCAGCAGCTTTAGGCTGGCTAGCGGAGATACGCAGTATTTT. Its translation: CASSFRLASGDTQYF.

This CDR3 is CASSGSGTRDEQYF. The CDR3 DNA sequence: TGCGCCAGCAGCGGCTCCGGGACTCGGGACGAGCAGTACTTC. V gene TRBV5-1 combines with J gene TRBJ2-7, with D possibly being TRBD2 (6 bases). Germline CDR1 reads SGHRS; CDR2 reads YFSETQ. The CDR3 sequence is 14 residues long. Trimming took off 4 bases at V and 5 bases at J, with 16 bases between the two ends.

The chain uses TRBV2 and TRBJ2-5; D might be TRBD1 (5 bases). The end of the DNA fits TRBJ2-7 better, so the J call may be wrong. Germline V lookup: CDR1 SNHLY, CDR2 FYNNEI. The CDR3 has 12 residues. CDR3 protein: CASVIGDYEQYF. As DNA, the CDR3 is TGTGCCAGCGTTATAGGGGACTACGAGCAGTACTTC.

Regarding this clone: At one end, the junction sequence differs from germline, possibly due to a read error. The chain uses TRBV7-9 and TRBJ1-2, with TRBD1 identical over 12 bases. Germline V lookup: CDR1 SEHNR, CDR2 FQNEAQ (reference sequence). This CDR3 has 16 amino acids. The CDR3 region has the DNA TGTTCCAGCAGCTCGGGACAGGGGGCGTTCAACTATGGCTACACCTTC. Amino acids: CSSSSGQGAFNYGYTF.

This clone was seen a few times. The rearrangement uses TRBV30 and TRBJ2-7; TRBD2 matches at 11 bases. Germline-derived CDR1 and CDR2 are GTSNPN and SVGIG (reference sequence). The ends lost 2 bases at V and 6 bases at J; junction bases unmatched: 6. The CDR3 consists of 14 residues. CDR3 in amino acids: CAWSFIAGGREQYF. The CDR3 DNA reads as TGTGCCTGGAGTTTCATAGCGGGAGGGCGCGAGCAGTACTTC.

For this clone: Other DNA sequences within the sample encode an identical CDR3. The chain combines TRBV2 with TRBJ1-5; 7 nucleotides line up with TRBD1. This CDR3 comprises 14 residues. Germline lookup yields CDR1 SNHLY and CDR2 FYNNEI. Trimming at V came to 6 bases and at J to 0 bases, leaving 2 bases not matched to a gene. The DNA for the CDR3 is TGTGCCAGCAGCCGGGACAGTAGCAATCAGCCCCAGCATTTT. It translates to CASSRDSSNQPQHF.

The V call is TRBV6-1, the J call TRBJ1-1, with TRBD1 matching 7 bases. The V gene's germline CDR1 is MNHNS and CDR2 SASEGT. V was clipped by 3 bases and J by 4 bases; unmatched bases: 5. The length of the CDR3 is 14 residues. CDR3 in amino acids: CASSETTGITEAFF. CDR3 coding DNA: TGTGCCAGCAGTGAGACGACAGGGATCACTGAAGCTTTCTTT.

The chain employs TRBV7-2 and TRBJ1-2; no clear D gene. The CDR3 consists of 15 residues. The germline V and J ends were trimmed by 4 bases and 1 base, with 13 bases remaining between them. Germline V CDR1 and CDR2: SGHTA, FQGNSA. The CDR3 DNA reads as TGTGCCAGCAGCTCTACTGCGGGTCTTAACTATGGCTACACCTTC. Residues: CASSSTAGLNYGYTF. The whole variable domain, remainder taken from reference TRBV7-2 and TRBJ1-2, is GAGVSQSPSNKVTEKGKDVELRCDPISGHTALYWYRQSLGQGLEFLIYFQGNSAPDKSGLPSDRFSAERTGGSVSTLTIQRTQQEDSAVYLCASSSTAGLNYGYTFGSGTRLTVV.

V is TRBV11-3 and J is TRBJ2-7; no clear D. The CDR3 sequence is 13 residues long. CDR1 and CDR2 (germline): SGHNT, YENEEA. The germline V and J ends were trimmed by 5 bases and 0 bases, with 8 bases remaining between them. CDR3 loop: CASSQRSSYEQYF. CDR3 coding DNA: TGTGCCAGCAGCCAACGGAGCTCCTACGAGCAGTACTTC.

The V gene is TRBV29-1, the J gene TRBJ2-1; 10 bases match TRBD2. V lost 7 bases to trimming and J lost 4 bases; unmatched junction nucleotides: 7. CDR3 length equals 14 residues. Germline loops: CDR1 SQVTM, CDR2 ANQGSEA. This chain's CDR3 is CSASGLAEYNEQFF. DNA of the CDR3: TGCAGCGCAAGCGGACTAGCGGAGTACAATGAGCAGTTCTTC.

The chain has TRBV30 and TRBJ2-5; D perhaps matches TRBD2 (5 bases). This CDR3 region has 15 residues. V lost 5 bases, J lost 2 bases, and 18 bases lay in between. Germline CDR1 and CDR2: GTSNPN and SVGIG (reference sequence). CDR3 residues: CAWDSGSGSQETQYF. As DNA, the CDR3 is TGTGCCTGGGACTCGGGCAGCGGATCACAAGAGACCCAGTACTTC.

This chain connects TRBV7-3 to TRBJ2-1, with 9 bases aligning to TRBD1. The CDR3 has 14 amino acids. Per germline, CDR1 SGHTA and CDR2 FQGTGA. Trimming at V came to 4 bases and at J to 9 bases, leaving 7 bases not matched to a gene. The CDR3 nucleotides read TGTGCCAGCAGCTCCGGGACAGGGCCTACTGAGCAGTTCTTC. Translating gives CASSSGTGPTEQFF. The whole variable domain, remainder taken from reference TRBV7-3 and TRBJ2-1, is GAGVSQTPSNKVTEKGKYVELRCDPISGHTALYWYRQSLGQGPEFLIYFQGTGAADDSGLPNDRFFAVRPEGSVSTLKIQRTERGDSAVYLCASSSGTGPTEQFFGPGTRLTVL.

J is TRBJ2-1 and V is TRBV10-1; D gene ambiguous. Trimming left V 5 bases short and J 0 bases short, with 14 bases between. Germline V CDR1 and CDR2: WNHNN, SYGVQD (reference sequence). CDR3 length: 16 amino acids. Here the CDR3 reads CASSPTSTNSYNEQFF. The CDR3 DNA reads TGCGCCAGCAGTCCCACGAGCACTAACTCCTACAATGAGCAGTTCTTC.

The chain recombines TRBV10-3 with TRBJ2-5; TRBD2 agrees at 7 bases. The CDR3 spans 15 residues. Per the germline V gene, CDR1 is ENHRY and CDR2 is SYGVKD. V shed 4 bases, J shed 3 bases, and the junction held 8 bases outside the gene matches. CDR3 nucleotides: TGTGCCATCAGTGCTCTCCTAGCGGCAGAAGAGACCCAGTACTTC. It codes for CAISALLAAEETQYF.

V and J are TRBV5-1 and TRBJ2-1, with D tentatively TRBD1 (6 bases). Trimming removed 4 bases from V and 0 bases from J, with 14 bases in between. CDR1 is SGHRS and CDR2 is YFSETQ in the germline V gene. The CDR3 length is 16 residues. CDR3: CASSLDRMSSYNEQFF. The CDR3 DNA reads TGCGCCAGCAGCCTTGACAGGATGAGCTCCTACAATGAGCAGTTCTTC. The entire variable domain, with the rest obtained from reference TRBV5-1 and TRBJ2-1, is as follows: KAGVTQTPRYLIKTRGQQVTLSCSPISGHRSVSWYQQTPGQGLQFLFEYFSETQRNKGNFPGRFSGRQFSNSRSEMNVSTLELGDSALYLCASSLDRMSSYNEQFFGPGTRLTVL.

The chain combines TRBV29-1 with TRBJ2-1; the match to TRBD2 covers 11 bases. Germline V gene sequence: CDR1 SQVTM, CDR2 ANQGSEA. The length of the CDR3 is 15 residues. Losses at the gene ends were 8 bases for V and 7 bases for J; bases not matched to a gene: 13. DNA for the CDR3: TGCAGCATCCTGACTAGCGGGAACCCCGAGAATGAGCAGTTCTTC. Its protein is CSILTSGNPENEQFF.

V and J are TRBV30 and TRBJ2-3; 11 bases fit TRBD2. This CDR3 region has 13 residues. V lost 3 bases to trimming and J lost 10 bases; unmatched junction nucleotides: 6. Germline V gene data show CDR1 as GTSNPN and CDR2 as SVGIG (reference sequence). The CDR3 spells CAWRIGLAGAQYF. For the CDR3, the DNA is TGTGCCTGGAGGATAGGACTAGCGGGCGCGCAGTATTTT. The full variable domain, completed using reference TRBV30 and TRBJ2-3, is SQTIHQWPATLVQPVGSPLSLECTVEGTSNPNLYWYRQAAGRGLQLLFYSVGIGQISSEVPQNLSASRPQDRQFILSSKKLLLSDSGFYLCAWRIGLAGAQYFGPGTRLTVL.

The chain uses TRBV13 and TRBJ2-5, with no clear D. The DNA end is more similar to TRBJ2-7, so the J call may be wrong. CDR1 PRHDT and CDR2 FYEKMQ come from the germline V gene (reference sequence). This CDR3 spans 13 amino acids. This CDR3 reads CASSLGLPYEQYF. The CDR3 DNA sequence: TGTGCCAGCAGCTTAGGCCTCCCCTACGAGCAGTACTTC.

The V and J genes are TRBV4-1 and TRBJ2-7; maybe TRBD1 (6 bases). Germline CDR1 reads MGHRA; CDR2 reads YSYEKL. The CDR3 consists of 15 residues. V lost 1 base and J lost 2, with 12 bases in between. This chain's CDR3 is CASSQGTALAYEQYF. The CDR3 DNA is TGCGCCAGCAGCCAAGGGACAGCCCTCGCCTACGAGCAGTACTTC.

This sequence joins TRBV18 and TRBJ2-3, with 13 positions matching TRBD2. Germline V gives CDR1 KGHSH, CDR2 LQKENI. There are 20 residues in the CDR3. After removal of 3 bases from V and 0 bases from J, the junction contained 12 bases not matched to a gene. Written as DNA, the CDR3 is TGTGCCAGCTCACCGGCGCCTACTAGCGGGAGGGCTTCTAGCACAGATACGCAGTATTTT. Translation: CASSPAPTSGRASSTDTQYF.

The chain joins TRBV12-5 to TRBJ1-1, with TRBD1 matching over 8 bases. Per germline, CDR1 LGHNT and CDR2 FRNRAP. This CDR3 region has 15 residues. The V gene end was trimmed by 5 bases and the J gene end by 6 bases; junction bases not matched to a gene: 11. The DNA of the CDR3 is TGTGCTAGTGGTCGAATCTCCACAGGGGGGTCTGAAGCTTTCTTT. Its protein is CASGRISTGGSEAFF.

V is TRBV5-4 and J is TRBJ2-2; D is perhaps TRBD2 (6 bases). The V end was cut by 2 bases, the J end by 0 bases, with 11 bases between. This CDR3 is 16 amino acids long. In germline, CDR1 is SGHNT, CDR2 YYREEE (reference sequence). CDR3 bases: TGTGCCAGCAGCTTAGGAGGGATTCCGAACACCGGGGAGCTGTTTTTT. It codes for CASSLGGIPNTGELFF.

V gene TRBV27 combines with J gene TRBJ1-2; 7 bases line up with TRBD1. Trimming cost V 5 bases and J 8 bases; bases outside gene matches: 8. CDR3 length: 13 residues. Germline assignment: CDR1 MNHEY and CDR2 SMNVEV (reference sequence). The CDR3 nucleotides are TGTGCCAGCAGTCGGAACAGGGGTACGGGCTACACCTTC. It yields the protein CASSRNRGTGYTF.

This clone has a handful of counts. The rearrangement links TRBV30 to TRBJ1-5; possible D gene TRBD1, 5 bases. Germline V gives CDR1 GTSNPN, CDR2 SVGIG (reference sequence). This CDR3 contains 12 residues. V shed 1 base and J shed 7 bases, with 8 bases lying between them. This CDR3 is CAWSGQGQPQHF. The CDR3 bases are TGTGCCTGGAGTGGGCAGGGACAGCCCCAGCATTTT.